The following is a TCR beta chain sequence with its context. These data belong to a study of radiotherapy plus CTLA-4 blockade in lung cancer. Study at large: Overall, 15% to 20% of patients showed an objective response, while over 30% attained disease control.

Libraries were prepared by immunoSEQ multiplex PCR; TCRdb keeps only in-frame clonotypes and omits some of them. This sample carries 90,000 or so clones, 86% of them seen once, and the ten largest clones take about 2%. Germline lookup yields CDR1 MNHNY and CDR2 SVGAGI (reference sequence). The CDR3 is 15 residues long. V lost 6 bases, J lost 3 bases, and 8 bases stayed unmatched. Sequenced here: peripheral blood, sampled from a patient treated with radiotherapy plus ipilimumab. J is TRBJ1-1 and V is TRBV6-6; TRBD1 matches at 9 bases. The clonotype was recovered from a human donor with non-small cell lung cancer who had a partial response to radiotherapy plus ipilimumab. The CDR3 DNA follows: TGTGCCAGCAGGGCCCCCGGACAGGGGCACACTGAAGCTTTCTTT. Its protein product is CASRAPGQGHTEAFF.